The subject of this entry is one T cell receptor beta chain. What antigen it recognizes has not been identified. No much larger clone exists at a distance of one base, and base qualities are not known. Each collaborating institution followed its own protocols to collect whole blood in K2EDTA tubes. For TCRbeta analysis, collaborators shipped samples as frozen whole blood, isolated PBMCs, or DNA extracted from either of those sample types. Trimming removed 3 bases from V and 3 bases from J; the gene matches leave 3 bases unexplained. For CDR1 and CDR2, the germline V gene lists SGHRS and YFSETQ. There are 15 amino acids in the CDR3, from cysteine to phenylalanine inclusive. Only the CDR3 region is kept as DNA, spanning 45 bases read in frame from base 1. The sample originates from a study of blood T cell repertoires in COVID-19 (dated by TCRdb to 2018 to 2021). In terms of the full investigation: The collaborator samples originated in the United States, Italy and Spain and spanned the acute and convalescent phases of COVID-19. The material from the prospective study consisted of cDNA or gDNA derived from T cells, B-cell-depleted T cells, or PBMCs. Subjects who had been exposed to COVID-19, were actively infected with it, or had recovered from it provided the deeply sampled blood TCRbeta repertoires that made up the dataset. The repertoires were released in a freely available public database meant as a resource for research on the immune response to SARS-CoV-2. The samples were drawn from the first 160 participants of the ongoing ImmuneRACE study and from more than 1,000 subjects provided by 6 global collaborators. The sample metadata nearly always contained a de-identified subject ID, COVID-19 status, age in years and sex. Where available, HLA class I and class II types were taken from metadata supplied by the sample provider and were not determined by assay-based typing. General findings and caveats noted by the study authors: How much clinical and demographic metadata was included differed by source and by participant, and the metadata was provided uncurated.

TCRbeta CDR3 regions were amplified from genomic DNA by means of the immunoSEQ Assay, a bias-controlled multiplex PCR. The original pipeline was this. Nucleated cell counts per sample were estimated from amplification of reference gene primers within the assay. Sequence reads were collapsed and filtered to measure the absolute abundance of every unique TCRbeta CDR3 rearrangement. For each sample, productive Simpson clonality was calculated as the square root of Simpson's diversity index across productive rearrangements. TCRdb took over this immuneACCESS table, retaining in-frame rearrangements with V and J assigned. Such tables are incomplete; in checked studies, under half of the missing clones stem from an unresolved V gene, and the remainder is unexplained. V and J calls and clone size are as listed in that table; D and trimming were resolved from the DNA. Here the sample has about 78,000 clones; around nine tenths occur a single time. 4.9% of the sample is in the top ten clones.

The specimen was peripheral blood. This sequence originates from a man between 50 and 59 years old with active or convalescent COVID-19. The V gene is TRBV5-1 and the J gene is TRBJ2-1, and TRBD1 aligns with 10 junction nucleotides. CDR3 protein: CASSWGQGNYNEQFF. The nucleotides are TGCGCCAGCAGCTGGGGACAGGGGAACTACAATGAGCAGTTCTTC.